This T cell receptor beta chain appears in the sequencing data of a study of blood T cell repertoires in COVID-19. Study details: COVID-19 samples, acute and convalescent, were from the United States, Italy and Spain.

Original methodology: Nucleated cell number was recorded as an estimate derived from reference gene primer amplification. Repertoires were generated with immunoSEQ multiplex PCR, while TCRdb's copy carries only in-frame clones and drops some. V and J calls and clone size are those listed in that table; D and trimming were worked out from the DNA. Seen here are about 270,000 clones, approximately 90% observed once, and the top ten hold under 3%. The CDR3 sequence is 14 residues long. V trimming: 7 bases; J trimming: 2 bases; junction bases outside the gene matches: 6. Cohort placement rested on clinical history that participants reported themselves.

This chain links TRBV23-1 with TRBJ2-5; 8 bases line up with TRBD2. TRBV23-1 is classed as an ORF, of uncertain function. This TCR was recovered from a woman between 40 and 55 years old with acute COVID-19. The specimen sequenced was PBMCs or T cells enriched from blood (not recorded which). The CDR3 DNA reads as TGCGCCAGCACTACCATAGCGGGACAAGAGACCCAGTACTTC. Translating it yields CASTTIAGQETQYF.